Below, 31 T cell receptor beta chains from the same sample are listed, as sequenced in a study of graft-versus-host responses after intestinal transplantation. For these TCRs, the target antigens are not known. Sequencing used immunoSEQ multiplex PCR; TCRdb keeps in-frame clones, though not all of them. The data show 55,000 to 75,000 clones, 84% seen once. The source was unstimulated CD4+ T cells sorted from spleen or lymph node cells, collected before transplant. The source of these receptors is a human donor who was the organ donor for an intestinal transplant.

This chain joins TRBV5-5 and TRBJ1-5, with 10 bases lining up with TRBD1. The CDR3 sequence is 18 residues long. The V segment lost 4 bases and the J segment 2 bases; nucleotides outside the gene matches: 12. Germline V gene lookup returns CDR1 SGHKS and CDR2 YYEKEE (reference sequence). The CDR3 region has the DNA TGTGCCAGCAGCCCGGGACAGGGGAAGGGGGTAGGCAATCAGCCCCAGCATTTT. This encodes CASSPGQGKGVGNQPQHF.

V and J are TRBV5-4 and TRBJ1-2; D may be TRBD1 (6 bases). The ends were cut back, 2 bases at V and 1 base at J, with 15 bases in the middle. Germline assignment: CDR1 SGHNT and CDR2 YYREEE (reference sequence). This CDR3 is built from 16 residues. Here the CDR3 DNA reads TGTGCCAGCAGCTTTGGCCCGACAGGAAATAACTATGGCTACACCTTC. Residues: CASSFGPTGNNYGYTF.

V gene TRBV5-4 combines with J gene TRBJ1-6, with 9 bases lining up with TRBD1. The CDR3 has 16 amino acids. The V gene's germline CDR1 is SGHNT and CDR2 YYREEE (reference sequence). V lost 0 bases to trimming and J lost 4 bases; unmatched junction nucleotides: 2. The CDR3, as DNA: TGTGCCAGCAGCTTGGTGGACAGGGGATATAATTCACCCCTCCACTTT. Translated: CASSLVDRGYNSPLHF.

This clone showed up just a few times. V usage is TRBV5-8 and J usage is TRBJ1-2; 9 positions match TRBD1. V lost 5 bases and J lost 7; bases outside the gene matches: 6. The CDR3 has 13 amino acids. CDR1 is SGHTS and CDR2 is YDEGEE in the germline V gene. This chain's CDR3 is CASRLTGGSGYTF. In DNA, the CDR3 is TGTGCCAGCAGGCTAACAGGGGGCTCTGGCTACACCTTC.

The chain carries TRBV10-3 and TRBJ1-6, with 7 positions matching TRBD1. Germline loops: CDR1 ENHRY, CDR2 SYGVKD. The V gene end was trimmed by 6 bases and the J gene end by 5 bases; junction bases not matched to a gene: 4. This CDR3 contains 14 residues. The CDR3 reads CAIRGDRDNSPLHF. The CDR3 DNA follows: TGTGCCATCAGGGGGGACAGAGATAATTCACCCCTCCACTTT.

The rearrangement links TRBV7-2 to TRBJ2-3; TRBD2 is a possible D gene (5 bases). In germline, CDR1 is SGHTA, CDR2 FQGNSA. The CDR3 loop spans 14 amino acids. The V and J ends lost 2 bases and 1 base respectively, with 7 bases between them. CDR3 region: CASSLTRGTDTQYF. The DNA for the CDR3 is TGTGCCAGCAGCTTAACGCGGGGCACAGATACGCAGTATTTT.

CDR3 protein: CASSGGTGGNYGYTF. The CDR3 nucleotides are TGTGCCAGCAGCGGAGGGACAGGTGGTAACTATGGCTACACCTTC. V gene TRBV5-4 combines with J gene TRBJ1-2; 8 bases align to TRBD1. Germline CDR1 SGHNT, CDR2 YYREEE (reference sequence). J was trimmed by 1 base and V by 4 bases; bases with no gene match: 6. The CDR3 sequence is 15 residues long.

The chain carries TRBV15 and TRBJ1-5, with a tentative D call TRBD1 (6 bases). Per germline, CDR1 LNHNV and CDR2 YYDKDF (reference sequence). This CDR3 has 14 residues. V gave up 1 base and J gave up 5 bases, with 9 bases separating them. The chain's CDR3 is CATSRGTDHQPQHF. The DNA of the CDR3 is TGTGCCACCAGCAGAGGGACAGATCATCAGCCCCAGCATTTT. The whole variable domain, remainder taken from reference TRBV15 and TRBJ1-5, is DAMVIQNPRYQVTQFGKPVTLSCSQTLNHNVMYWYQQKSSQAPKLLFHYYDKDFNNEADTPDNFQSRRPNTSFCFLDIRSPGLGDTAMYLCATSRGTDHQPQHFGDGTRLSIL.

This chain uses TRBV2 with TRBJ2-5; 16 nucleotides align to TRBD2. The CDR3 length is 16 residues. Germline V lookup: CDR1 SNHLY, CDR2 FYNNEI. Germline trimming cut 6 bases from V and 7 bases from J; bases unmatched to any gene: 8. This CDR3 is CASRRGLAGGRATQYF. As DNA, the CDR3 is TGTGCCAGCAGGAGGGGACTAGCGGGGGGGCGCGCGACCCAGTACTTC.

This clone showed up just once. This rearrangement joins TRBV2 to TRBJ1-1; D unclear. Germline V gene lookup returns CDR1 SNHLY and CDR2 FYNNEI. V shed 5 bases and J shed 0 bases, with 10 bases lying between them. The CDR3 length is 14 residues. The CDR3: CASSHVSVNTEAFF. The CDR3 DNA reads TGTGCCAGCAGTCACGTGTCAGTGAACACTGAAGCTTTCTTT.

This clone was recorded a few times. The chain combines TRBV30 with TRBJ2-3; perhaps TRBD2 as D (7 bases). Looked up from germline, CDR1 is GTSNPN and CDR2 is SVGIG (reference sequence). Trimming cost V 5 bases and J 3 bases, with 18 bases left between them. This CDR3 has 15 amino acids. CDR3 region: CAWCPGGRSTDTQYF. In DNA, the CDR3 is TGTGCCTGGTGTCCCGGGGGGCGAAGTACAGATACGCAGTATTTT.

J is TRBJ2-3 and V is TRBV9, with TRBD2 as a possible D gene (6 bases). The CDR3 has 16 residues. The V gene's germline CDR1 is SGDLS and CDR2 YYNGEE. V lost 5 bases, J lost 0 bases, and 16 bases lay in between. The CDR3 spells CASSRTSGTSTDTQYF. CDR3 DNA: TGTGCCAGCAGTCGAACCTCCGGGACTAGCACAGATACGCAGTATTTT.

Worth noting for this clone: A read error may produce the germline difference seen at one junction end. CDR3 in amino acids: CASRLGGGTDTQYF. The CDR3 DNA follows: TGTGCCAGCAGATTGGGGGGCGGCACAGATACGCAGTATTTT. The chain recombines TRBV5-5 with TRBJ2-3; D tentatively reads TRBD1 or TRBD2 (6 bases each). Germline V gives CDR1 SGHKS, CDR2 YYEKEE (reference sequence). There are 14 residues in the CDR3. Filled out from reference TRBV5-5 and TRBJ2-3, the complete variable domain reads DAGVTQSPTHLIKTRGQQVTLRCSPISGHKSVSWYQQVLGQGPQFIFQYYEKEERGRGNFPDRFSARQFPNYSSELNVNALLLGDSALYLCASRLGGGTDTQYFGPGTRLTVL.

The rearrangement joins TRBV5-6 to TRBJ2-5, with TRBD1 as a possible D gene (7 bases). Germline assignment: CDR1 SGHDT and CDR2 YYEEEE. V was cut by 4 bases and J by 5 bases, with 18 bases left in between. The CDR3 totals 15 residues. The CDR3 sequence is CASSTTGLEGETQYF. CDR3 bases: TGTGCCAGCAGCACGACAGGGTTGGAGGGGGAGACCCAGTACTTC.

J is TRBJ2-5 and V is TRBV2, with 11 bases matching TRBD2. This CDR3 region has 15 residues. Germline CDR1 SNHLY, CDR2 FYNNEI. V dropped 5 bases and J dropped 2; count of bases not matched to a gene: 4. The CDR3: CASSLAGGQQETQYF. CDR3 nucleotide sequence: TGTGCCAGCAGTTTAGCGGGGGGGCAGCAAGAGACCCAGTACTTC.

The CDR3 bases are TGTGCCAGCAGTTTAGAGGCAGGGGGGACTGAAGCTTTCTTT. It codes for CASSLEAGGTEAFF. The chain uses TRBV28 and TRBJ1-1, with 7 bases fitting TRBD1. The CDR3 is made up of 14 amino acids. The V and J ends lost 2 bases and 5 bases, in that order; junction bases with no gene match: 5. The germline V gene encodes CDR1 MDHEN and CDR2 SYDVKM.

The chain couples TRBV4-2 to TRBJ2-4; D is perhaps TRBD2 (5 bases). Germline V lookup: CDR1 LGHNA, CDR2 YNFKEQ. This CDR3 comprises 17 residues. V shed 1 base and J shed 0 bases, with 13 bases lying between them. CDR3 protein: CASSQGIGELAKNIQYF. The CDR3 DNA reads TGTGCCAGCAGCCAAGGTATCGGGGAATTAGCCAAAAACATTCAGTACTTC.

This chain links TRBV5-1 with TRBJ2-5, with 9 bases lining up with TRBD1. With V trimmed by 4 bases and J by 4 bases, 8 bases remained unmatched. This CDR3 spans 15 amino acids. The germline V gene encodes CDR1 SGHRS and CDR2 YFSETQ. This CDR3 reads CASSRSIQGAETQYF. Here the CDR3 DNA reads TGCGCCAGCAGCCGTTCCATACAGGGGGCAGAGACCCAGTACTTC. The variable domain in full, with the rest retrieved from reference TRBV5-1 and TRBJ2-5, is KAGVTQTPRYLIKTRGQQVTLSCSPISGHRSVSWYQQTPGQGLQFLFEYFSETQRNKGNFPGRFSGRQFSNSRSEMNVSTLELGDSALYLCASSRSIQGAETQYFGPGTRLLVL.

The J gene is TRBJ2-7, the V gene TRBV6-1; 9 nucleotides match TRBD1. Germline values: CDR1 MNHNS, CDR2 SASEGT. J lost 2 bases, V lost 6 bases, and 5 bases had no gene match. This CDR3 contains 14 residues. The CDR3 is CASSRTGDTYEQYV. The CDR3 DNA is TGTGCCAGCAGCAGGACAGGGGATACCTACGAGCAGTACGTC.

This clone was seen more than once but under ten times. V gene TRBV14 combines with J gene TRBJ2-3, with TRBD2 identical over 9 bases. Germline V gene data show CDR1 as SGHDN and CDR2 as FVKESK. The CDR3 runs to 16 residues. Trimming cost V 2 bases and J 5 bases; bases outside gene matches: 8. CDR3 sequence (DNA): TGTGCCAGCAGCCAAATAGGCGGGGGGGCCCTAGATACGCAGTATTTT. Translating gives CASSQIGGGALDTQYF.

CDR3: CASSSFLGEGQPQHF. CDR3 DNA sequence: TGTGCCAGCAGCTCCTTTTTGGGGGAGGGTCAGCCCCAGCATTTT. The rearrangement joins TRBV7-6 to TRBJ1-5; TRBD1 is a possible D gene (5 bases). Germline values: CDR1 SGHVS, CDR2 FNYEAQ. This CDR3 has 15 amino acids. Trimming took off 4 bases at V and 6 bases at J, with 16 bases between the two ends.

In the case of this clone: Other nucleotide sequences in the sample specify the same CDR3. This chain connects TRBV6-5 to TRBJ1-1; D may be TRBD1 (5 bases). Trimming took off 0 bases at V and 2 bases at J, with 7 bases between the two ends. CDR1 MNHEY and CDR2 SVGAGI come from the germline V gene. This CDR3 has 14 residues. The CDR3 nucleotides are TGTGCCAGCAGTTACTCGGGGGGTAACACTGAAGCTTTCTTT. Its translation: CASSYSGGNTEAFF.

This clone occurred a few times. J is TRBJ1-4 and V is TRBV9; no definite D call. Trimming took off 1 base at V and 0 bases at J, with 4 bases between the two ends. The germline CDR1 and CDR2 sequences are SGDLS and YYNGEE. The CDR3 covers 14 residues. CDR3 sequence reads: CASSVSATNEKLFF. The CDR3 region has the DNA TGTGCCAGCAGCGTAAGCGCAACTAATGAAAAACTGTTTTTT.

As concerns this clone: The junction differs from germline at one of its ends, possibly a read error. The chain joins TRBV7-7 to TRBJ2-2; 10 nucleotides line up with TRBD1. The CDR3 extends over 14 amino acids. The germline V gene encodes CDR1 SSHAT and CDR2 FNYEAQ (reference sequence). CDR3 nucleotide sequence: TGTGCTAGCAGCTTGGACAGGGGGACCGGGGAGCTGTTTTTT. Encoded protein: CASSLDRGTGELFF.

V is TRBV11-3 and J is TRBJ2-1, with TRBD2 matching over 13 bases. Germline trimming cut 1 base from V and 4 bases from J; bases unmatched to any gene: 4. Germline values: CDR1 SGHNT, CDR2 YENEEA. The CDR3 has 17 amino acids. CDR3 protein: CASSLGQLAGGYNEQFF. The CDR3 DNA reads TGTGCCAGCAGCTTAGGGCAACTAGCGGGGGGGTACAATGAGCAGTTCTTC.

The CDR3 nucleotides are TGTGCCAGATATAGCAATCAGCCCCAGCATTTT. Translation: CARYSNQPQHF. The rearrangement links TRBV27 to TRBJ1-5; D remains ambiguous. This CDR3 is 11 amino acids long. Trimming removed 9 bases from V and 0 bases from J, with 3 bases in between. CDR1 MNHEY and CDR2 SMNVEV come from the germline V gene (reference sequence).

The chain recombines TRBV7-2 with TRBJ2-2; 13 bases agree with TRBD2. This CDR3 is 17 amino acids long. The junction had 1 base not matched to a gene; V was cut back by 2 bases and J by 1 base. The germline gives CDR1 SGHTA, CDR2 FQGNSA. The CDR3 sequence: CASSLTSGGVNTGELFF. The CDR3 nucleotides are TGTGCCAGCAGCTTAACTAGCGGGGGGGTGAACACCGGGGAGCTGTTTTTT.

This chain uses TRBV6-6 with TRBJ2-5, with D possibly being TRBD1 (6 bases). The CDR3 spans 14 residues. V lost 5 bases, J lost 4 bases, and 14 bases lay in between. Per germline, CDR1 MNHNY and CDR2 SVGAGI (reference sequence). The chain's CDR3 is CASSLRMGAETQYF. In DNA, the CDR3 is TGTGCCAGCAGTCTACGTATGGGGGCAGAGACCCAGTACTTC.

This clone has just one count. The chain couples TRBV27 to TRBJ1-2; weak D call: TRBD1 (5 bases). V shed 1 base and J shed 7 bases, with 13 bases lying between them. CDR3 length: 14 amino acids. Germline CDR1 MNHEY, CDR2 SMNVEV (reference sequence). In nucleotides, the CDR3 is TGTGCCAGCAGTTTATATGGGGCTTCTCTTGGCTACACCTTC. Translation: CASSLYGASLGYTF.

This chain links TRBV28 with TRBJ1-6; unclear D gene. Trimming took off 10 bases at V and 0 bases at J, with 10 bases between the two ends. The CDR3 has 14 residues. Germline-derived CDR1 and CDR2 are MDHEN and SYDVKM. CDR3 protein: CATFMSSYNSPLHF. CDR3 in DNA: TGTGCCACCTTCATGAGCTCCTATAATTCACCCCTCCACTTT.

The V and J genes are TRBV30 and TRBJ2-3; 8 nucleotides agree with TRBD2. The CDR3 has 18 residues. CDR1 is GTSNPN, CDR2 SVGIG, per germline (reference sequence). Losses at the gene ends were 0 bases for V and 2 bases for J; bases not matched to a gene: 13. CDR3 DNA sequence: TGTGCCTGGAGTGTACCCGCAACTAGCGGTTCCTTCACAGATACGCAGTATTTT. As protein: CAWSVPATSGSFTDTQYF.